What follows are 15 T cell receptor beta chains derived from one specimen sequenced in a study of blood T cell repertoires in COVID-19. Measured with immunoSEQ multiplex PCR; TCRdb has only the in-frame clones, and not every one. This table holds some 150,000 clones, around 80% found once. The sample was PBMCs or T cells enriched from blood (not recorded which). The receptors were gathered from a woman in her forties or fifties who had recovered from COVID-19.

The V call is TRBV10-3, the J call TRBJ1-1; the match to TRBD1 covers 8 bases. The CDR3 sequence is 13 residues long. Germline V lookup: CDR1 ENHRY, CDR2 SYGVKD. J lost 5 bases, V lost 7 bases, and 6 bases had no gene match. CDR3 sequence reads: CAIKVTGGTEAFF. CDR3 sequence (DNA): TGTGCCATCAAAGTTACAGGGGGGACTGAAGCTTTCTTT.

The chain uses TRBV18 and TRBJ1-5; 8 bases line up with TRBD1. The J segment lost 0 bases and the V segment lost 2 bases, leaving 9 bases of the junction unmatched. The CDR3 length is 18 residues. Germline-derived CDR1 and CDR2 are KGHSH and LQKENI. CDR3 bases: TGTGCCAGCTCACCAAAGGACAGGGTGACAAATAGCAATCAGCCCCAGCATTTT. This translates into CASSPKDRVTNSNQPQHF.

The V and J genes are TRBV7-2 and TRBJ1-1; 8 bases match TRBD1. J gave up 5 bases and V 5 bases, and 10 bases lay outside the gene matches. In germline, CDR1 is SGHTA, CDR2 FQGNSA. The CDR3 spans 15 residues. In nucleotides, the CDR3 is TGTGCCAGCAGCCCTCGGACAGGGCGGGGGACTGAAGCTTTCTTT. It yields the protein CASSPRTGRGTEAFF.

V gene TRBV28 combines with J gene TRBJ2-2, with TRBD2 matching 7 bases. CDR3 length: 15 residues. The junction had 6 bases not matched to a gene; V was cut back by 3 bases and J by 5 bases. CDR1 and CDR2 from the germline V gene are MDHEN and SYDVKM. The CDR3 sequence is CASSLGLAVTGELFF. The CDR3 DNA is TGTGCCAGCAGTTTGGGGCTAGCGGTTACCGGGGAGCTGTTTTTT.

The rearrangement joins TRBV5-1 to TRBJ1-1, with TRBD1 as a possible D gene (6 bases). V lost 6 bases to trimming and J lost 2 bases, with 14 bases between them. CDR3 size: 14 residues. Germline V gene lookup returns CDR1 SGHRS and CDR2 YFSETQ. The DNA of the CDR3 is TGCGCCAGCACCGAAGGGGGGGGAAACACTGAAGCTTTCTTT. It yields the protein CASTEGGGNTEAFF.

V and J are TRBV5-1 and TRBJ1-6; 10 positions match TRBD1. Looked up from germline, CDR1 is SGHRS and CDR2 is YFSETQ. The CDR3 totals 16 residues. Unmatched junction bases numbered 7, after V lost 2 bases and J lost 8 bases. The CDR3 spells CASSLGRDRGHSPLHF. DNA of the CDR3: TGCGCCAGCAGCTTAGGTAGGGACAGGGGACATTCACCCCTCCACTTT.

This rearrangement joins TRBV2 to TRBJ2-5; no clear D gene. V lost 6 bases to trimming and J lost 2 bases, with 13 bases between them. This CDR3 is 14 amino acids long. The V gene's germline CDR1 is SNHLY and CDR2 FYNNEI. As DNA, the CDR3 is TGTGCCAGCAGCCAAAGTCCACAACAAGAGACCCAGTACTTC. The encoded protein is CASSQSPQQETQYF.

The DNA of the CDR3 is TGTGCCAGCAGGGACCCCGTGGCAGGGGGCAGGGATACGCAGTATTTT. It codes for CASRDPVAGGRDTQYF. This sequence joins TRBV28 and TRBJ2-3, with TRBD1 matching over 8 bases. CDR1 and CDR2 from the germline V gene are MDHEN and SYDVKM. V shed 6 bases and J 6 bases; nucleotides not matched to a gene: 14. The CDR3 contains 16 residues.

This rearrangement joins TRBV10-3 to TRBJ1-2; tentatively, D is TRBD1 (5 bases). The V and J ends lost 6 bases and 8 bases respectively, with 16 bases between them. Looked up from germline, CDR1 is ENHRY and CDR2 is SYGVKD. The CDR3 is made up of 13 amino acids. CDR3 in amino acids: CAIRAGESYGYTF. The CDR3 nucleotides read TGTGCCATCAGGGCGGGGGAATCGTACGGCTACACCTTC.

The J gene is TRBJ1-1, the V gene TRBV2; D might be TRBD1 (5 bases). Germline CDR1 is SNHLY and CDR2 is FYNNEI. Trimming stripped 6 bases from V and 3 bases from J, with 14 bases between. This CDR3 contains 14 residues. In DNA form, the CDR3 reads TGTGCCAGCAGCGGCCCAGCCAGGGACACTGAAGCTTTCTTT. Translated: CASSGPARDTEAFF. The whole variable domain, filled in from reference TRBV2 and TRBJ1-1, reads EPEVTQTPSHQVTQMGQEVILRCVPISNHLYFYWYRQILGQKVEFLVSFYNNEISEKSEIFDDQFSVERPDGSNFTLKIRSTKLEDSAMYFCASSGPARDTEAFFGQGTRLTVV.

V is TRBV10-3 and J is TRBJ1-6, with D maybe TRBD1 (5 bases). This CDR3 comprises 13 residues. V lost 6 bases, J lost 8 bases, and 11 bases lay in between. The germline gives CDR1 ENHRY, CDR2 SYGVKD. CDR3 region: CAIRGDRDSPLHF. The CDR3 DNA reads TGTGCCATCAGGGGTGACAGAGATTCACCCCTCCACTTT.

The CDR3 sequence: CASSTGGYEQFF. CDR3 coding DNA: TGTGCCAGCAGTACGGGGGGTTATGAGCAGTTCTTC. The chain has TRBV28 and TRBJ2-1, with TRBD2 identical over 7 bases. CDR1 and CDR2 from the germline V gene are MDHEN and SYDVKM. Trimming took 5 bases from V and 8 from J; bases not matched to a gene: 3. This CDR3 spans 12 amino acids.

J is TRBJ2-1 and V is TRBV6-4; 15 bases map to TRBD2. CDR1 and CDR2 from the germline V gene are MRHNA and SNTAGT. This CDR3 is built from 15 residues. With 8 bases clipped from V and 6 bases from J, the junction kept 5 bases outside the gene matches. The CDR3 coding sequence is TGTGCCAGCGCCGGACTAGCGGGGGGGCGCAATGAGCAGTTCTTC. This sequence encodes CASAGLAGGRNEQFF.

The chain is built from TRBV30 and TRBJ2-7; perhaps TRBD1 as D (5 bases). Germline V CDR1 and CDR2: GTSNPN, SVGIG (reference sequence). This CDR3 has 13 residues. With 0 bases removed from V and 6 bases from J, the gap between germline ends came to 12 bases. The CDR3 loop is CAWSVPPGFEQYF. The CDR3 DNA reads TGTGCCTGGAGTGTACCCCCAGGGTTCGAGCAGTACTTC.

The chain links TRBV28 to TRBJ1-1; the match to TRBD1 covers 7 bases. The ends lost 8 bases at V and 3 bases at J; junction bases unmatched: 9. CDR3 length: 14 amino acids. The germline CDR1 and CDR2 sequences are MDHEN and SYDVKM. The CDR3 region is CASGPGQWDTEAFF. The CDR3 DNA follows: TGTGCCAGCGGACCGGGACAGTGGGACACTGAAGCTTTCTTT.